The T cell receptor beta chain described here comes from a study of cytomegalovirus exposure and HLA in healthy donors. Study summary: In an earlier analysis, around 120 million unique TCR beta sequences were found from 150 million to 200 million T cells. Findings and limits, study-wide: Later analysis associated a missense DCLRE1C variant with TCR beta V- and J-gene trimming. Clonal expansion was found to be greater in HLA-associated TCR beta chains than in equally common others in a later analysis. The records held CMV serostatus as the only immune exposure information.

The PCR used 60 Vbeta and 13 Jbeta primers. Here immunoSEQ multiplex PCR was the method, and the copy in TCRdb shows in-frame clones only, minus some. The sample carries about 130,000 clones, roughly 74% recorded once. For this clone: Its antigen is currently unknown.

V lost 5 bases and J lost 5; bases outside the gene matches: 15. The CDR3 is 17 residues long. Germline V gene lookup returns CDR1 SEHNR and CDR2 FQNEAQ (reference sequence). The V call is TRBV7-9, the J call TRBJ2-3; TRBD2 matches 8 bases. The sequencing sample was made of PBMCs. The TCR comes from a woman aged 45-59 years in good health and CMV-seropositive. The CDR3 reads CASSPTSAGVLKDTQYF. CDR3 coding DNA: TGTGCCAGCAGCCCCACTTCAGCGGGAGTTCTAAAAGATACGCAGTATTTT.